Described below is a single T cell receptor beta chain sequence and its context. CDR1 and CDR2 (germline): SGHRS, YFSETQ. The CDR3 covers 15 residues. The J segment lost 5 bases and the V segment lost 0 bases, leaving 7 bases of the junction unmatched. This sample was taken from a study of long-term antiretroviral therapy in people with HIV. Study-wide context: The 2015 immediate-ART recommendation came about a decade after the earliest samples.

The run of the v3.0 immunoSEQ assay was at survey level. Measured with immunoSEQ multiplex PCR; TCRdb has only the in-frame clones, and not every one. This sample has 28,000 or so clones, with approximately 85% found just once. Treated in the United States were all of the participants with HIV. DNA was extracted from around 0.96-9.9 million thawed cryopreserved PBMC. The sequence was collected from a man between 18 and 29 years old with HIV. The genes are TRBV5-1 and TRBJ2-5, with 7 bases identical to TRBD2. Source: unsorted PBMCs, taken 0.8 years before starting antiretroviral therapy. The CDR3 coding sequence is TGCGCCAGCAGCTTGGAGTCGGGGGGTCGGGAGACCCAGTACTTC. Amino acid sequence: CASSLESGGRETQYF.